Shown below are 32 T cell receptor beta chains from a single sample sequenced in a study of T cells in Graves' hyperthyroidism and ophthalmopathy. Amplified regions were TCR beta CDR3 sequences from RNA transcripts. With the HTBI primer set, the TCR CDR3 went through a first round of RT-PCR. One entry per CDR3 protein, called by TCRdb with MiXCR from the multiplex PCR reads. The table records about 560,000 distinct CDR3 sequences, 16% of them present only once. The specimen sequenced was blood. All receptors derive from a woman between 18 and 29 years old with Graves' hyperthyroidism.

In this sample, this clonotype turned up many times. V is TRBV7-9 and J is TRBJ2-1; D might be TRBD2 (6 bases). The CDR3 runs to 20 residues. V lost 5 bases and J 5 bases, leaving 31 bases between the germline ends. CDR1 is SEHNR and CDR2 is FQNEAQ in the germline V gene (reference sequence). For the CDR3, the DNA is TGTGCCAGCAGCCCTCTCCCGGGGGTAAAAGAAGGGGCTTGGGACAATGAGCAGTTCTTC. Translated: CASSPLPGVKEGAWDNEQFF.

This clonotype was observed many times. This chain joins TRBV30 and TRBJ2-2; D gene uncertain. CDR1 is GTSNPN and CDR2 is SVGIG in the germline V gene (reference sequence). The V end lost 1 base, the J end lost 0 bases, and 9 bases lay between the germline ends. The CDR3 has 15 residues. CDR3 sequence: CAWSGGSANTGELFF. The DNA for the CDR3 is TGTGCCTGGAGTGGGGGTTCCGCGAACACCGGGGAGCTGTTTTTT.

This clonotype has more than one count but fewer than ten. The chain joins TRBV7-2 to TRBJ2-1; 10 nucleotides align to TRBD2. The germline gives CDR1 SGHTA, CDR2 FQGNSA. With 5 bases clipped from V and 3 bases from J, the junction kept 10 bases outside the gene matches. This CDR3 has 17 amino acids. The CDR3 coding sequence is TGTGCCAGCAGCCCCCTTCGACTAGCGGGCGACTACAATGAGCAGTTCTTC. Protein sequence: CASSPLRLAGDYNEQFF.

In its sample, this clonotype was seen many times. The rearrangement uses TRBV24-1 and TRBJ2-3; unclear D gene. The CDR3 consists of 16 residues. CDR1 and CDR2 (germline): KGHDR, SFDVKD. The V end was cut by 1 base, the J end by 1 base, with 11 bases between. This CDR3 reads CATSDLTRTGTDTQYF. CDR3 DNA sequence: TGTGCCACCAGTGATTTAACCAGGACCGGCACAGATACGCAGTATTTT.

This clonotype was counted many times. The chain has TRBV7-2 and TRBJ1-2, with D possibly TRBD1 on 6 matching bases. The CDR3 spans 14 residues. V was pared by 1 base and J by 2 bases, with 8 bases between. Germline CDR1 is SGHTA and CDR2 is FQGNSA. The CDR3 reads CASSLEGGNYGYTF. The CDR3 nucleotides read TGTGCCAGCAGCTTAGAAGGGGGAAACTATGGCTACACCTTC.

The chain employs TRBV20-1 and TRBJ1-2; D uncertain. This CDR3 is 13 amino acids long. Trimming shortened V by 6 bases and J by 4 bases, and 15 bases separated the two germline ends. Germline-derived CDR1 and CDR2 are DFQATT and SNEGSKA (reference sequence). The DNA of the CDR3 is TGCAGTGCCCCCCCGGGTCAGATCTATGGCTACACCTTC. Protein sequence: CSAPPGQIYGYTF.

The CDR3: CASSLTSGRNLPEQYF. The CDR3 bases are TGTGCCAGCAGTTTAACTAGCGGGAGAAACCTCCCCGAGCAGTACTTC. The chain carries TRBV12-3 or TRBV12-4 and TRBJ2-7; TRBD2 matches 11 bases. CDR3 length: 16 amino acids. The trim removed 2 bases at V and 6 bases at J, leaving 9 bases unmatched.

The chain employs TRBV4-1 and TRBJ2-7; unclear D gene. Between the trimmed V and J ends, which lost 0 bases and 1 base, there was a span of 10 bases. This CDR3 comprises 15 residues. Germline loops: CDR1 MGHRA, CDR2 YSYEKL. CDR3 in DNA: TGCGCCAGCAGCCAAGAGTTCGGAGAGTCCTACGAGCAGTACTTC. Translated: CASSQEFGESYEQYF.

In this sample, this clonotype turned up a few times. The CDR3 DNA reads as TGTGCCAGCAGCGTAGAGGGAGGGGTCTCTGGAAACACCATATATTTT. It codes for CASSVEGGVSGNTIYF. V is TRBV9 and J is TRBJ1-3, with a possible D match to TRBD1 (5 bases). From germline, CDR1 is SGDLS and CDR2 YYNGEE. Trimming pared 0 bases from V and 0 bases from J, leaving 10 bases between. The CDR3 has 16 residues.

At least ten counts were recorded for this clonotype. The chain has TRBV10-3 and TRBJ2-7; 10 nucleotides match TRBD1. This CDR3 comprises 16 residues. In germline, CDR1 is ENHRY, CDR2 SYGVKD. Losses at the gene ends were 6 bases for V and 3 bases for J; bases not matched to a gene: 11. The CDR3 bases are TGTGCCATCAGGGGACAGGGGCCGGCCCATTACTACGAGCAGTACTTC. Translation gives CAIRGQGPAHYYEQYF.

This clonotype came up a few times. A read error may explain this, as a much larger clone is one base away. The rearrangement links TRBV28 to TRBJ2-7; 7 nucleotides line up with TRBD1. The CDR3 is made up of 14 amino acids. Germline V gene data show CDR1 as MDHEN and CDR2 as SYDVKM. The CDR3 bases are TGTGTCAGCAGTTCCGGGACAGCCTCCTACGAGCAGTACTTC. The encoded protein is CVSSSGTASYEQYF. Combining the CDR3 with reference TRBV28 and TRBJ2-7 gives the whole variable domain DVKVTQSSRYLVKRTGEKVFLECVQDMDHENMFWYRQDPGLGLRLIYFSYDVKMKEKGDIPEGYSVSREKKERFSLILESASTNQTSMYLCVSSSGTASYEQYFGPGTRLTVT.

The chain employs TRBV9 and TRBJ2-3; 12 nucleotides align to TRBD2. The trim removed 0 bases at V and 4 bases at J, leaving 9 bases unmatched. The CDR3 has 18 amino acids. Germline V gives CDR1 SGDLS, CDR2 YYNGEE. The DNA for the CDR3 is TGTGCCAGCAGCGTAGCGGTGACTAGCGGGAGTAGAGCAGATACGCAGTATTTT. Translated, it gives CASSVAVTSGSRADTQYF.

In its sample, this clonotype was seen many times. This chain connects TRBV27 to TRBJ1-1; no clear D. With 2 bases removed from V and 4 bases from J, the gap between germline ends came to 8 bases. The CDR3 contains 13 residues. Germline V gives CDR1 MNHEY, CDR2 SMNVEV (reference sequence). As DNA, the CDR3 is TGTGCCAGCAGTTTAATGTATGGCACTGAAGCTTTCTTT. It encodes CASSLMYGTEAFF.

This clonotype came up a few times. The rearrangement joins TRBV12-3 or TRBV12-4 to TRBJ1-1; the D is unclear. This CDR3 comprises 11 residues. CDR3 DNA sequence: TGTGCTGGATCTCGGGCCACTGAAGCTTTCTTT. Protein: CAGSRATEAFF.

This clonotype turned up a few times. This rearrangement joins TRBV20-1 to TRBJ1-2; TRBD1 agrees at 11 bases. Germline V CDR1 and CDR2: DFQATT, SNEGSKA (reference sequence). The CDR3 is 15 residues long. J was trimmed by 5 bases and V by 0 bases; bases with no gene match: 5. The CDR3 region has the DNA TGCAGTGCTAGAGACGGACAGGGGGCGGATTATGGCTACACCTTC. Amino acid sequence: CSARDGQGADYGYTF.

This clonotype has just a few counts. This sequence joins TRBV3-1 and TRBJ1-1, with D perhaps TRBD1 (6 bases). The germline V gene has CDR1 LGHDT and CDR2 YNNKEL (reference sequence). The CDR3 consists of 12 residues. Trimming removed 1 base at V and 11 bases at J, with 11 bases between. CDR3 DNA: TGTGCCAGCAGCCAAGCCAGGGGTAGGGCTTTCTTT. This sequence encodes CASSQARGRAFF.

This clonotype was counted at least ten times. This rearrangement joins TRBV5-1 to TRBJ1-2; D is ambiguous. Germline V gives CDR1 SGHRS, CDR2 YFSETQ. This CDR3 is 14 amino acids long. The ends were cut back, 0 bases at V and 2 bases at J, with 8 bases in the middle. CDR3 in amino acids: CASSLAAKNYGYTF. DNA for the CDR3: TGCGCCAGCAGCTTGGCGGCCAAGAACTATGGCTACACCTTC.

This clonotype was picked up many times. This chain's CDR3 is CSAGAGGAYEQYF. The CDR3, as DNA: TGCAGTGCGGGAGCGGGAGGTGCCTACGAGCAGTACTTC. The rearrangement uses TRBV20-1 and TRBJ2-7, with TRBD2 identical over 9 bases. The CDR3 extends over 13 amino acids. J lost 2 bases, V lost 6 bases, and 5 bases had no gene match. CDR1 is DFQATT, CDR2 SNEGSKA, per germline (reference sequence).

This chain uses TRBV7-9 with TRBJ1-3; 7 nucleotides line up with TRBD1. This CDR3 region has 15 residues. Trimming at V came to 5 bases and at J to 4 bases, leaving 8 bases not matched to a gene. Germline V gene sequence: CDR1 SEHNR, CDR2 FQNEAQ (reference sequence). The DNA of the CDR3 is TGTGCCAGCAGCCTCGGACAGGTCGTCGGAAACACCATATATTTT. The encoded protein is CASSLGQVVGNTIYF.

The chain is built from TRBV20-1 and TRBJ1-1; D remains ambiguous. The CDR3 has 12 amino acids. Trimming cost V 3 bases and J 6 bases, with 11 bases left between them. Germline CDR1 and CDR2: DFQATT and SNEGSKA (reference sequence). This chain's CDR3 is CSARRISAEAFF. Written as DNA, the CDR3 is TGCAGTGCTAGGAGGATCAGTGCTGAAGCTTTCTTT.

This clonotype was seen repeatedly, ten times or more. The chain recombines TRBV7-6 with TRBJ2-5, with D possibly being TRBD1 or TRBD2 (5 bases each). The CDR3 length is 14 residues. V shed 2 bases and J shed 3 bases, with 10 bases lying between them. The germline gives CDR1 SGHVS, CDR2 FNYEAQ. The CDR3 region is CASSLNGAEETQYF. CDR3 nucleotide sequence: TGTGCCAGCAGCTTAAACGGGGCCGAAGAGACCCAGTACTTC.

V gene TRBV19 combines with J gene TRBJ1-1, with D maybe TRBD1 (5 bases). With 5 bases removed from V and 2 bases from J, the gap between germline ends came to 12 bases. The CDR3 covers 14 residues. CDR1 is LNHDA and CDR2 is SQIVND in the germline V gene (reference sequence). In DNA, the CDR3 is TGTGCCAGTAGTTTCGGGGCAGTAAACACTGAAGCTTTCTTT. Its protein is CASSFGAVNTEAFF.

This clonotype showed up many times. The rearrangement links TRBV7-8 to TRBJ2-7; TRBD2 aligns across 8 bases. The V segment lost 1 base and the J segment 3 bases; nucleotides outside the gene matches: 11. The CDR3 has 17 amino acids. Germline CDR1 SGHVS, CDR2 FQNEAQ. The CDR3 loop is CASSLVAGASGRYEQYF. CDR3 bases: TGTGCCAGCAGCTTAGTCGCTGGGGCTAGCGGGCGCTACGAGCAGTACTTC.

This clonotype was detected many times. The chain joins TRBV7-2 to TRBJ2-3, with 11 positions matching TRBD2. V lost 10 bases, J lost 4 bases, and 7 bases stayed unmatched. There are 14 residues in the CDR3. Germline V gives CDR1 SGHTA, CDR2 FQGNSA. CDR3 sequence (DNA): TGTGCCACCTCCCTAGCGGGGGGTGCAGATACGCAGTATTTT. Translation: CATSLAGGADTQYF.

The J gene is TRBJ2-1, the V gene TRBV6-2 or TRBV6-3; maybe TRBD2 (6 bases). Trimming removed 4 bases from V and 10 bases from J, with 14 bases in between. The CDR3 totals 13 residues. The germline gives CDR1 MNHEY, CDR2 SVGEGT. CDR3 nucleotide sequence: TGTGCCAGCAGTTTGGTTGACCGGGGGGAGCAGTTCTTC. Translated: CASSLVDRGEQFF.

This clonotype was found many times. The chain employs TRBV6-1 and TRBJ2-5; D gene unclear. CDR1 and CDR2 (germline): MNHNS, SASEGT. V was trimmed by 6 bases and J by 0 bases, leaving 11 bases between them. The CDR3 has 14 residues. The CDR3 here is CASSALGYQETQYF. The DNA of the CDR3 is TGTGCCAGCAGCGCCCTTGGGTACCAAGAGACCCAGTACTTC.

In its sample, this clonotype was seen many times. This sequence joins TRBV6-1 and TRBJ1-5; TRBD1 might be the D (6 bases). This CDR3 has 15 amino acids. V was cut by 5 bases and J by 0 bases, with 11 bases left in between. The V gene's germline CDR1 is MNHNS and CDR2 SASEGT. CDR3 bases: TGTGCCAGCAGTTTAGGACAGCATAGCAATCAGCCCCAGCATTTT. Encoded protein: CASSLGQHSNQPQHF.

The chain links TRBV25-1 to TRBJ2-7; 13 bases map to TRBD2. J lost 4 bases, V lost 4 bases, and 16 bases had no gene match. CDR1 is MGHDK, CDR2 SYGVNS, per germline. The CDR3 totals 19 residues. CDR3 in DNA: TGTGCCAGCAGTGTCCTATCCCCCGGACTAGCGGGAGAAGTTTACGAGCAGTACTTC. Translated: CASSVLSPGLAGEVYEQYF.

This clonotype was seen a handful of times. The chain recombines TRBV19 with TRBJ2-1; tentative D call: TRBD1 (5 bases). Trimming removed 3 bases at V and 2 bases at J, with 11 bases between. The CDR3 sequence is 15 residues long. CDR1 LNHDA and CDR2 SQIVND come from the germline V gene (reference sequence). CDR3 residues: CASSIGQGPYNEQFF. DNA of the CDR3: TGTGCCAGTAGTATTGGTCAGGGCCCCTACAATGAGCAGTTCTTC.

This clonotype has at least ten counts. The J gene is TRBJ2-7, the V gene TRBV10-3, with D tentatively TRBD1 (6 bases). V was cut by 7 bases and J by 7 bases, with 11 bases left in between. The CDR3 totals 11 residues. Germline V gene sequence: CDR1 ENHRY, CDR2 SYGVKD. The CDR3 loop reads CAIKVGQEQYF. DNA of the CDR3: TGTGCCATCAAAGTCGGACAGGAGCAGTACTTC.

This clonotype was counted many times. J is TRBJ2-5 and V is TRBV12-3 or TRBV12-4; 11 nucleotides agree with TRBD1. V shed 7 bases and J 5 bases; nucleotides not matched to a gene: 6. This CDR3 is built from 14 residues. CDR3 DNA: TGTGCCAGCAACCACGGGGACAGGGGGGAGACCCAGTACTTC. Its translation: CASNHGDRGETQYF.

This clonotype came up many times. The chain has TRBV12-3 or TRBV12-4 and TRBJ2-3; D may be TRBD1 (6 bases). The V end lost 6 bases, the J end lost 0 bases, and 13 bases lay between the germline ends. The CDR3 has 15 residues. CDR3: CASSFRGTSTDTQYF. The CDR3 DNA reads as TGTGCCAGCAGCTTCAGGGGAACTAGCACAGATACGCAGTATTTT.